This TCR beta chain was retrieved from a study of cytomegalovirus exposure and HLA in healthy donors. The wider study: Researchers found that under 90% of 350 to 500 genotyped donors fell within the Caucasian-associated ancestry cluster. Study results and limitations: It was approximately 160 TCR beta chains that were listed as cytomegalovirus-associated.

Primers for the PCR totalled 60 Vbeta and 13 Jbeta. The protocol was immunoSEQ multiplex PCR, while the TCRdb copy is restricted to in-frame clones and leaves out a portion. Of about 130,000 clones listed, 75% to 85% are singletons. On this clone itself: Antigen specificity is unknown.

Germline lookup yields CDR1 SGHTA and CDR2 FQGTGA. This CDR3 comprises 13 residues. Trimming took 5 bases from V and 4 from J, leaving 9 bases between them. The chain combines TRBV7-3 with TRBJ2-1, with a possible D match to TRBD2 (6 bases). The source material was PBMCs. This clonotype was obtained from a man aged 25 to 40 in good health and CMV-seropositive. The CDR3 here is CASSTGLYNEQFF. CDR3 nucleotides: TGTGCCAGCAGCACGGGACTTTACAATGAGCAGTTCTTC.